This TCR beta chain was identified during a study of CD8 T cells in Susac syndrome. RNA amounts of roughly 0.5 to 1 ug underwent reverse transcription with random hexamers. TCRdb passed the immunoSEQ multiplex PCR reads through MiXCR, listing each CDR3 protein once. The sample contains fewer than 150,000 distinct CDR3 sequences, over 90% of which appear only once. Worth noting for this clonotype: Its antigen is not known.

Broader study findings: The authors acknowledged that their TCR sequencing and HLA analysis involved a relatively small number of individuals.

CD8+ and CD4+ T cells from blood underwent TCR beta sequencing, which was carried out in a high-throughput format. Negative isolation yielded CD8+ and CD4+ T cells; FACS enriched TEMRA cells. The CDR3 covers 14 residues. Germline V CDR1 and CDR2: SGHRS, YFSETQ. V trimming: 5 bases; J trimming: 5 bases; junction bases outside the gene matches: 5. The specimen sequenced was CD4+ T cells from PBMCs. The clonotype originates from a human donor in good health. The V gene is TRBV5-1, the J gene TRBJ2-1; the match to TRBD2 covers 9 bases. This chain's CDR3 is CASRKREVNNEQFF. CDR3 nucleotides: TGCGCCAGCAGGAAGCGGGAGGTGAACAATGAGCAGTTCTTC.